This T cell receptor (beta chain) is drawn from a study of blood T cell repertoires in COVID-19. About the study: Samples representing acute and convalescent COVID-19 were sourced from the United States, Italy and Spain. The cDNA or gDNA used as material had been derived from T cells, B-cell-depleted T cells, or PBMCs.

In the original analysis: Amplified reference gene primers provided the basis for estimating nucleated cell counts. Libraries were prepared by immunoSEQ multiplex PCR; TCRdb keeps only in-frame clonotypes and omits some of them. For V, J and clone size, that table is used; D and trimming come from the DNA. The table shows 240,000 or so clones, with around 80% occurring only once. CDR3 length: 15 residues. Germline assignment: CDR1 WSHSY and CDR2 SAAADI. V was shortened by 4 bases and J by 7 bases, with 18 bases between the two germline ends. The sequence came from a woman aged 18 to 35 with acute or convalescent COVID-19. Input material: peripheral blood. The J gene is TRBJ2-3, the V gene TRBV10-2; TRBD2 might be the D (5 bases). The CDR3 protein is CASSVERRTRNTQYF. The CDR3 DNA reads TGCGCCAGCAGTGTAGAGCGGCGCACTCGTAATACGCAGTATTTT.